This TCR beta chain stems from a study of blood T cell repertoires in COVID-19. Background on the study: There were acute and convalescent COVID-19 samples, and they came from the United States, Italy and Spain. From T cells, B-cell-depleted T cells, or PBMCs came the material, which was cDNA or gDNA.

CDR3 size: 12 residues. V was shortened by 6 bases and J by 2 bases, with 6 bases between the two germline ends. Germline V lookup: CDR1 MNHEY, CDR2 SVGAGI. Authors' processing steps: Estimates of nucleated cell counts were drawn from the amplification of reference gene primers. TCRdb's table, derived via immunoSEQ multiplex PCR, lists solely in-frame clones and lacks some. V and J calls and clone size are as listed in that table; D and trimming were resolved from the DNA. The sample shows about 100,000 clones, around 82% of them seen only once. This clonotype originated in a man in his sixties with acute or convalescent COVID-19. The chain carries TRBV6-5 and TRBJ2-3; no firm D call. Sequences were obtained from peripheral blood. The CDR3 here is CASSPSTDTQYF. The CDR3 DNA reads as TGTGCCAGCAGCCCCTCCACAGATACGCAGTATTTT.